The clone carrying this T cell receptor (beta chain) was seen a handful of times. These data belong to a study of T cells after yellow fever vaccination. The germline V gene has CDR1 MDHEN and CDR2 SYDVKM. Deletions cut 3 bases from V and 5 bases from J, with 11 bases between. The CDR3 totals 14 residues. As TCR cDNA was made by 5'RACE template switching, a universal primer site and UMIs were added. From the 5' RACE reads, TCRdb called clonotypes with MiXCR, one entry per CDR3 protein. The data show about 260,000 distinct CDR3 sequences, approximately 5.2% seen once. This sequence joins TRBV28 and TRBJ1-5, with a weak D call TRBD1 (6 bases). Sequencing was performed on CD4+ T cells sorted from PBMCs, taken on the day of the yellow fever booster vaccination. The TCR sequence derives from a man aged 18 to 29 who received the YFV17D yellow fever vaccine. This CDR3 reads CASSLSQGYQPQHF. The CDR3 nucleotides are TGTGCCAGCAGTTTGAGCCAGGGGTATCAGCCCCAGCATTTT.